This entry lists 7 T cell receptor beta chains sequenced from one sample in a study of blood T cell repertoires in COVID-19. The repertoire was sequenced with immunoSEQ multiplex PCR; TCRdb's copy has only in-frame clones and lacks some. The profile shows 65,000 to 90,000 clones, approximately 86% of them singletons. Material: peripheral blood. The receptors were sampled from an elderly woman with acute or convalescent COVID-19.

The chain combines TRBV7-2 with TRBJ2-7; no reliable D call. The V and J ends lost 3 bases and 3 bases respectively, with 18 bases between them. The CDR3 length is 16 residues. Germline values: CDR1 SGHTA, CDR2 FQGNSA. DNA of the CDR3: TGTGCCAGCAGCTTGGTCCCTGGGCAGGCCAACTACGAGCAGTACTTC. Amino acid sequence: CASSLVPGQANYEQYF.

The genes are TRBV2 and TRBJ2-3, with D possibly TRBD2 on 5 matching bases. The CDR3 totals 14 residues. The germline V and J ends were trimmed by 8 bases and 0 bases, with 12 bases remaining between them. The germline CDR1 and CDR2 sequences are SNHLY and FYNNEI. CDR3 region: CASAAGSSTDTQYF. The CDR3 DNA is TGTGCCAGCGCGGCGGGCTCTAGCACAGATACGCAGTATTTT.

The chain uses TRBV6-2 or TRBV6-3 and TRBJ2-7; 9 bases are shared with TRBD2. The CDR3 runs to 16 residues. V was clipped by 0 bases and J by 1 base; unmatched bases: 4. CDR1 and CDR2 (germline): MNHEY, SVGEGT. CDR3 in DNA: TGTGCCAGCAGTTACTCTGGAGCGGGAGGATCCTACGAGCAGTACTTC. Its translation: CASSYSGAGGSYEQYF.

The V and J genes are TRBV18 and TRBJ1-3; the match to TRBD1 covers 7 bases. After removal of 5 bases from V and 4 bases from J, the junction contained 8 bases not matched to a gene. This CDR3 is built from 15 residues. CDR1 is KGHSH and CDR2 is LQKENI in the germline V gene. The CDR3: CASSTYQGDGNTIYF. CDR3 sequence (DNA): TGTGCCAGCTCAACGTATCAGGGGGACGGAAACACCATATATTTT.

V and J are TRBV24-1 and TRBJ1-5; D is unclear. Germline V gene lookup returns CDR1 KGHDR and CDR2 SFDVKD. Deletions cut 7 bases from V and 0 bases from J, with 9 bases between. The CDR3 is 14 amino acids. The CDR3 region is CATSRSDSNQPQHF. The CDR3, as DNA: TGTGCCACCAGCAGGTCCGATAGCAATCAGCCCCAGCATTTT.

The chain carries TRBV29-1 and TRBJ2-5, with 8 bases identical to TRBD1. This CDR3 contains 13 residues. Germline lookup yields CDR1 SQVTM and CDR2 ANQGSEA. V lost 4 bases to trimming and J lost 5 bases; unmatched junction nucleotides: 6. CDR3 region: CSVGQGAGETQYF. In DNA form, the CDR3 reads TGCAGCGTTGGCCAGGGGGCTGGGGAGACCCAGTACTTC.

This clone was observed once. The V and J genes are TRBV28 and TRBJ2-1; the match to TRBD2 covers 9 bases. CDR1 is MDHEN and CDR2 is SYDVKM in the germline V gene. This CDR3 spans 15 amino acids. J lost 5 bases, V lost 3 bases, and 5 bases had no gene match. CDR3 nucleotide sequence: TGTGCCAGCAGTTTCGGTCTAGCGGGGCACAATGAGCAGTTCTTC. Its protein product is CASSFGLAGHNEQFF. The whole variable domain, remainder taken from reference TRBV28 and TRBJ2-1, is DVKVTQSSRYLVKRTGEKVFLECVQDMDHENMFWYRQDPGLGLRLIYFSYDVKMKEKGDIPEGYSVSREKKERFSLILESASTNQTSMYLCASSFGLAGHNEQFFGPGTRLTVL.